This T cell receptor (beta chain) was found in a study of T cells in Graves' hyperthyroidism and ophthalmopathy. From RNA transcripts, TCR beta CDR3 regions were amplified. When the TCR CDR3 underwent first-round RT-PCR, the HTBI primer set was used. TCRdb redid the calling of the multiplex PCR reads with MiXCR, one entry per CDR3 protein. The sample includes roughly 520,000 distinct CDR3 sequences, about 24% of them seen just once. Individuals with ophthalmopathy presented a Clinical Activity Score of at least 3, a NOSPECS grade of at least 4 and a duration under 3 months. The study based diagnoses on clinical symptoms, serum thyroxine and TRAb, thyroid ultrasound and orbital computed tomography. There are many counts of this clonotype. Its matching antigen is unknown. Study results and caveats: The majority of expanded thyroid clonotypes above 0.001 also appeared in blood. Model-based prediction identified ophthalmopathy a median 6.5 months prior to its onset.

The V and J ends lost 4 bases and 6 bases, in that order; junction bases with no gene match: 8. The length of the CDR3 is 15 residues. The receptor's source is a young woman with Graves' ophthalmopathy. The chain joins TRBV12-3 or TRBV12-4 to TRBJ1-5; 8 nucleotides line up with TRBD1. The sequenced sample consisted of blood. The CDR3 protein is CASSSDGQGIQPQHF. The CDR3 nucleotides are TGTGCCAGCAGTTCTGATGGACAGGGAATTCAGCCCCAGCATTTT.